Listed below are T cell receptor beta chains from one sample, sequenced in a study of blood T cell repertoires in COVID-19. Clones were sequenced by immunoSEQ multiplex PCR, and TCRdb holds only the in-frame ones, with some missing. Among over 200,000 clones, 75% to 90% were seen once, and the ten largest hold around 5.4%. The sequenced sample consisted of peripheral blood. Source of these receptors: a human donor in a cohort sampled during active COVID-19. Each CDR3 is given with its conserved first and last residue. D genes are given only for firm matches.

>TRBV19|TRBD1
CATHTGTDNSPLHF
>TRBV2|.
CASSEPTKVDTQYF
>TRBV19|TRBD1
CASSPGQGAAEAFF
>TRBV30|.
CAWSARPPYEQYF
>TRBV4-2|TRBD2
CASSQLAGGGYNEQFF
>TRBV28|TRBD1
CASRDRGLMGRVYGYTF
>TRBV7-6|.
CASSFPGSGNTIYF
>TRBV4-2|.
CASSSRTDNTGELFF
>TRBV5-1|TRBD2
CASSLEFAGLADTGELFF
>TRBV19|TRBD1
CASSIWDRSDYEQYF
>TRBV12-3/TRBV12-4|TRBD2
CASSWGLADEQYF
>TRBV7-8|.
CASSAGEWDNEQFF
>TRBV9|TRBD2
CASSTYAGGWPEQFF
>TRBV19|.
CASSIPGVNTEAFF
>TRBV28|TRBD1
CASGVEGQGVSGELFF
>TRBV11-2|TRBD2
CASSLVGLAGGQETQYF
>TRBV20-1|.
CSARENSPLHF
>TRBV11-3|TRBD1
CASSAGTATNEKLFF
>TRBV7-2|.
CASSLEVRANTPQHF
>TRBV5-1|TRBD1
CASSFTGVGEKLFF
>TRBV19|TRBD1
CASSRRDRGNGYTF
>TRBV6-5|.
CASSYVRADTQYF
>TRBV30|.
CAWSVRGGVNQPQHF
>TRBV5-1|.
CASSPTGRVYTGELFF
>TRBV18|TRBD2
CASSQTSGDYEQYF
>TRBV19|.
CASSIRVENTEAFF
>TRBV6-2/TRBV6-3|TRBD1
CASSPGDRDGTEAFF
>TRBV30|.
CAWSVIQSGGYTF
>TRBV7-9|.
CASSLSGNTIYF
>TRBV28|TRBD1
CASTLLGQGPNYGYTF
>TRBV7-2|.
CASSYPGGTDTQYF
>TRBV7-2|.
CVSSSAGGWVQYEQYF
>TRBV5-1|TRBD1
CASSLGPGQGSYEQYF
>TRBV7-2|.
CASSLEFGAQGGLFF
>TRBV27|TRBD1
CASSFRGTGYEKLFF
>TRBV4-3|.
CASSHLWDTSGNTIYF
>TRBV9|.
CASSVGGGIGNTIYF
>TRBV18|.
CASSDGNEKLFF
>TRBV6-1|TRBD2
CASSELWVAGGPETQYF
>TRBV19|.
CASRESGGYSNQPQHF
>TRBV11-2|.
CASSLEADSNQPQHF
>TRBV27|TRBD1
CASSGGQAKYGYTF
>TRBV23-1|.
CASRAGSYEQYF
>TRBV10-3|TRBD1
CAISGLETGGSFGIAFF
>TRBV2|TRBD1
CASRTLRKGARGNTIYF
>TRBV30|TRBD1
CAWRAAGTGGYEQYF
>TRBV5-1|.
CASSLAPGETQYF
>TRBV30|TRBD1
CAWRGTGGYQPQHF
>TRBV28|.
CASSLTALGDTEAFF
>TRBV6-5|.
CASSYRLARSYEQYF
>TRBV19|TRBD1
CASSGTGGYSNQPQHF
>TRBV9|TRBD2
CASSVVGGSGSNEQFF
>TRBV30|.
CAWIQGYEQYF
>TRBV3-1/TRBV3-2|.
CASSQGHTEPQHF
>TRBV29-1|.
CSVANSYYSGNTIYF
>TRBV30|.
CAWSLTAGANVLTF
>TRBV29-1|TRBD1
CSVDRGQETQYF
>TRBV12-3/TRBV12-4|.
CASSPLRGEAFF
>TRBV30|.
CAWSRGGSYGYTF
>TRBV4-1|.
CASSQEGGKEKRIYNEQFF